Shown below are 31 T cell receptor beta chains from a single sample sequenced in a study of T cells in Graves' hyperthyroidism and ophthalmopathy. TCR beta CDR3 regions were amplified from RNA transcripts. The HTBI primer set was used in a first-round RT-PCR of the TCR CDR3. TCRdb itself ran the multiplex PCR reads through MiXCR, one entry per CDR3 protein. The profile covers more than 500,000 distinct CDR3 sequences, with 15% to 20% appearing a single time and about 3.8% taken by the ten largest. Material: blood. These receptors all come from a woman aged 25-40 years with Graves' hyperthyroidism.

This clonotype came up many times. V is TRBV12-3 or TRBV12-4 and J is TRBJ2-7, with 7 bases that match TRBD1. J lost 4 bases, V lost 2 bases, and 8 bases had no gene match. The CDR3 spans 15 residues. The DNA for the CDR3 is TGTGCCAGCAGTTTAAACCCTGACAGGGCATACGAGCAGTACTTC. Amino acids: CASSLNPDRAYEQYF.

This rearrangement joins TRBV20-1 to TRBJ2-7; TRBD1 is a possible D gene (5 bases). There are 14 residues in the CDR3. V was trimmed by 2 bases and J by 2 bases, leaving 13 bases between them. Germline CDR1 is DFQATT and CDR2 is SNEGSKA (reference sequence). The CDR3 coding sequence is TGCAGTGCTAGACTTCAGGGAAACGCCTACGAGCAGTACTTC. Protein product: CSARLQGNAYEQYF.

There are a few counts of this clonotype. The rearrangement links TRBV3-1 to TRBJ2-3, with 9 nucleotides matching TRBD1. J gave up 4 bases and V 2 bases, and 1 base lay outside the gene matches. This CDR3 has 14 residues. The germline CDR1 and CDR2 sequences are LGHDT and YNNKEL (reference sequence). The CDR3 loop is CASSQTGGADTQYF. The CDR3, as DNA: TGTGCCAGCAGCCAAACAGGGGGCGCAGATACGCAGTATTTT.

The sample holds many counts of this clonotype. J is TRBJ2-7 and V is TRBV4-1; no firm D call. Germline V CDR1 and CDR2: MGHRA, YSYEKL. This CDR3 region has 13 residues. Trimming pared 3 bases from V and 3 bases from J, leaving 9 bases between. The CDR3 nucleotides read TGCGCCAGCAGCCAGCCCCAATTCTACGAGCAGTACTTC. Translation: CASSQPQFYEQYF.

This clonotype was found many times. This chain uses TRBV5-1 with TRBJ2-1; weak D call: TRBD2 (6 bases). Germline V gives CDR1 SGHRS, CDR2 YFSETQ. Trimming removed 3 bases at V and 9 bases at J, with 19 bases between. The CDR3 spans 15 residues. The CDR3 region has the DNA TGCGCCAGCAGCTCCAACGGACTGGCGGGATCTGAGCAGTTCTTC. Protein sequence: CASSSNGLAGSEQFF. The complete variable domain, with remaining parts taken from reference TRBV5-1 and TRBJ2-1, reads KAGVTQTPRYLIKTRGQQVTLSCSPISGHRSVSWYQQTPGQGLQFLFEYFSETQRNKGNFPGRFSGRQFSNSRSEMNVSTLELGDSALYLCASSSNGLAGSEQFFGPGTRLTVL.

About this clonotype itself: A read error may be the cause here, since a much bigger clone is one base away. The chain has TRBV7-2 and TRBJ2-7; TRBD1 matches at 7 bases. The junction had 5 bases not matched to a gene; V was cut back by 3 bases and J by 3 bases. Germline CDR1 and CDR2: SGHTA and FQGNSA. This CDR3 is 14 amino acids long. CDR3 sequence reads: CASSFAQGYYEQYF. CDR3 bases: TGTGCCAGCAGCTTTGCACAGGGGTACTACGAGCAGTACTTC.

A remark on this clonotype: This may stem from a read error, because a much larger clone lies one nucleotide away. The chain is built from TRBV6-2 or TRBV6-3 and TRBJ2-7; D is unclear. CDR1 and CDR2 (germline): MNHEY, SVGEGT. This CDR3 has 12 amino acids. Written as DNA, the CDR3 is TGTGCCAGCACCCTTACGATCTACGAGCAGTGCTTC. Translation gives CASTLTIYEQCF.

The rearrangement joins TRBV5-1 to TRBJ1-2; no clear D gene. The germline CDR1 and CDR2 sequences are SGHRS and YFSETQ. V was pared by 0 bases and J by 6 bases, with 9 bases between. The CDR3 is 13 residues long. The CDR3: CASSLEGRNGYTF. CDR3 in DNA: TGCGCCAGCAGCTTGGAAGGAAGGAATGGCTACACCTTC. The complete variable domain, with remaining parts taken from reference TRBV5-1 and TRBJ1-2, reads KAGVTQTPRYLIKTRGQQVTLSCSPISGHRSVSWYQQTPGQGLQFLFEYFSETQRNKGNFPGRFSGRQFSNSRSEMNVSTLELGDSALYLCASSLEGRNGYTFGSGTRLTVV.

This clonotype appeared a few times. V and J are TRBV18 and TRBJ2-3; D gene ambiguous. The germline V gene has CDR1 KGHSH and CDR2 LQKENI. Trimming took off 3 bases at V and 0 bases at J, with 13 bases between the two ends. The CDR3 is 16 residues long. The CDR3 here is CASSPAAQTSTDTQYF. The CDR3 DNA reads as TGTGCCAGCTCACCGGCGGCTCAGACTAGCACAGATACGCAGTATTTT.

This clonotype was counted ten times or more. V usage is TRBV12-3 or TRBV12-4 and J usage is TRBJ1-1, with D unclear. V lost 6 bases and J lost 4, with 12 bases in between. The CDR3 runs to 13 residues. Here the CDR3 reads CASSRLGSTEAFF. CDR3 nucleotides: TGTGCCAGCAGCCGCCTTGGGTCCACTGAAGCTTTCTTT.

The chain combines TRBV5-4 with TRBJ1-2, with D maybe TRBD1 (5 bases). The CDR3 extends over 14 amino acids. Per germline, CDR1 SGHNT and CDR2 YYREEE (reference sequence). V lost 4 bases, J lost 7 bases, and 17 bases lay in between. The CDR3 protein is CASSGAQGVRGYTF. The CDR3 DNA follows: TGTGCCAGCAGCGGCGCCCAGGGCGTCCGTGGCTACACCTTC.

This clonotype was seen ten or more times. The gene calls are TRBV12-3 or TRBV12-4 and TRBJ2-7; 11 nucleotides agree with TRBD2. V lost 3 bases to trimming and J lost 2 bases; unmatched junction nucleotides: 9. CDR3 size: 17 residues. The CDR3 reads CASSLGLAAGSTYEQYF. The CDR3 DNA sequence: TGTGCCAGCAGTTTGGGACTAGCGGCAGGAAGTACCTACGAGCAGTACTTC.

A remark on this clonotype: This may be a read error: a much more frequent sequence differs by one nucleotide. The chain combines TRBV28 with TRBJ2-7; D possibly corresponds to TRBD2 (6 bases). Per germline, CDR1 MDHEN and CDR2 SYDVKM. CDR3 length: 15 residues. The CDR3: CASSRGTSLSYGQYF. The CDR3 DNA reads TGTGCCAGTTCTAGAGGGACTTCGCTTTCGTACGGGCAGTACTTC. Combining the CDR3 with reference TRBV28 and TRBJ2-7 gives the whole variable domain DVKVTQSSRYLVKRTGEKVFLECVQDMDHENMFWYRQDPGLGLRLIYFSYDVKMKEKGDIPEGYSVSREKKERFSLILESASTNQTSMYLCASSRGTSLSYGQYFGPGTRLTVT.

This clonotype has at least ten counts. The J gene is TRBJ1-4, the V gene TRBV11-1; 8 bases fit TRBD1. Germline V lookup: CDR1 SGHAT, CDR2 FQDESV (reference sequence). Losses at the gene ends were 0 bases for V and 8 bases for J; bases not matched to a gene: 8. The CDR3 is 16 residues long. CDR3 bases: TGTGCCAGCAGCTTAGCCTACGGGACAGGAGGAGAAAAACTGTTTTTT. It encodes CASSLAYGTGGEKLFF.

The J gene is TRBJ2-1, the V gene TRBV19, with 8 bases fitting TRBD2. CDR1 is LNHDA and CDR2 is SQIVND in the germline V gene (reference sequence). The ends lost 5 bases at V and 0 bases at J; junction bases unmatched: 6. The CDR3 runs to 16 residues. The CDR3 DNA follows: TGTGCCAGTAGTCCACTAGCGGTCATCTCCTACAATGAGCAGTTCTTC. Amino acids: CASSPLAVISYNEQFF.

This clonotype showed up just a few times. A much larger clone is a single base away; this may be a read error. In this CDR3 the conserved last residue, phenylalanine or tryptophan, is missing, so a read error is likely. For the CDR3, the DNA is TGTGCCAGCAGTGAAGCGCTTCGTCCTAGCGGGAACACCGGGGAGCTGTTTCTT. Translation gives CASSEALRPSGNTGELFL. This chain connects TRBV2 to TRBJ2-2, with 7 bases that match TRBD2. The V segment lost 0 bases and the J segment 1 base; nucleotides outside the gene matches: 8. Germline V gene lookup returns CDR1 SNHLY and CDR2 FYNNEI. CDR3 length: 18 amino acids.

This clonotype was seen a handful of times. The chain is built from TRBV30 and TRBJ1-2; a possible D gene is TRBD1 (5 bases). This CDR3 has 15 residues. V was clipped by 3 bases and J by 5 bases, with 19 bases between them. The germline V gene encodes CDR1 GTSNPN and CDR2 SVGIG (reference sequence). The CDR3 loop is CAWSRTGLGSYGYTF. In DNA form, the CDR3 reads TGTGCCTGGAGCCGGACGGGGCTTGGATCTTATGGCTACACCTTC.

This clonotype was seen a handful of times. This chain uses TRBV10-3 with TRBJ2-7, with D maybe TRBD1 (6 bases). CDR3 length equals 14 residues. V was trimmed by 1 base and J by 2 bases, leaving 9 bases between them. CDR1 is ENHRY and CDR2 is SYGVKD in the germline V gene. CDR3: CAISEFQGTYEQYF. DNA for the CDR3: TGTGCCATCAGTGAGTTCCAGGGGACCTACGAGCAGTACTTC.

A few counts support this clonotype. This chain uses TRBV7-9 with TRBJ1-2; no firm D call. This CDR3 has 14 residues. From germline, CDR1 is SEHNR and CDR2 FQNEAQ (reference sequence). V shed 4 bases and J shed 2 bases, with 11 bases lying between them. CDR3 sequence: CASSSADRNYGYTF. CDR3 nucleotide sequence: TGTGCCAGCAGCTCCGCTGACCGCAACTATGGCTACACCTTC. Combining the CDR3 with reference TRBV7-9 and TRBJ1-2 gives the whole variable domain DTGVSQNPRHKITKRGQNVTFRCDPISEHNRLYWYRQTLGQGPEFLTYFQNEAQLEKSRLLSDRFSAERPKGSFSTLEIQRTEQGDSAMYLCASSSADRNYGYTFGSGTRLTVV.

This clonotype was observed a handful of times. This rearrangement joins TRBV15 to TRBJ2-2; D is undetermined. The germline CDR1 and CDR2 sequences are LNHNV and YYDKDF (reference sequence). This CDR3 is 14 amino acids long. Trimming took off 0 bases at V and 3 bases at J, with 5 bases between the two ends. This CDR3 reads CATSRERYTGELFF. For the CDR3, the DNA is TGTGCCACCAGCAGAGAAAGGTACACCGGGGAGCTGTTTTTT.

This clonotype was seen repeatedly, ten times or more. This sequence joins TRBV5-1 and TRBJ2-7; 7 positions match TRBD2. The CDR3 totals 14 residues. V was clipped by 4 bases and J by 6 bases; unmatched bases: 10. Germline V CDR1 and CDR2: SGHRS, YFSETQ. CDR3 nucleotide sequence: TGCGCCAGCAGCGTCCCCGTTCCTAGCGGCGAGCAGTACTTC. Translated, it gives CASSVPVPSGEQYF. The full variable domain, in which reference TRBV5-1 and TRBJ2-7 provide the parts outside the CDR3, is KAGVTQTPRYLIKTRGQQVTLSCSPISGHRSVSWYQQTPGQGLQFLFEYFSETQRNKGNFPGRFSGRQFSNSRSEMNVSTLELGDSALYLCASSVPVPSGEQYFGPGTRLTVT.

This clonotype has a count of ten or more. The genes are TRBV27 and TRBJ2-2, with a possible D match to TRBD2 (6 bases). Between the trimmed V and J ends, which lost 7 bases and 4 bases, there was a span of 13 bases. Germline CDR1 and CDR2: MNHEY and SMNVEV (reference sequence). The CDR3 loop spans 14 amino acids. CDR3 protein: CASMGSGATGELFF. The DNA of the CDR3 is TGTGCCAGCATGGGTTCGGGAGCCACCGGGGAGCTGTTTTTT.

This clonotype was detected ten times or more. The chain uses TRBV20-1 and TRBJ1-4; no firm D call. The germline gives CDR1 DFQATT, CDR2 SNEGSKA (reference sequence). V was cut by 0 bases and J by 0 bases, with 11 bases left in between. This CDR3 spans 16 amino acids. CDR3 sequence reads: CSARDQGLATNEKLFF. The CDR3 DNA sequence: TGCAGTGCTAGAGATCAAGGCCTTGCAACTAATGAAAAACTGTTTTTT.

This clonotype showed up many times. The chain recombines TRBV2 with TRBJ2-1; maybe TRBD1 (6 bases). The V end lost 7 bases, the J end lost 6 bases, and 13 bases lay between the germline ends. Germline lookup yields CDR1 SNHLY and CDR2 FYNNEI. The CDR3 has 13 residues. The CDR3 DNA is TGTGCCAGCATGAGGAGGACAGCCAATGAGCAGTTCTTC. This translates into CASMRRTANEQFF. Together with reference TRBV2 and TRBJ2-1, the CDR3 gives the full variable domain: EPEVTQTPSHQVTQMGQEVILRCVPISNHLYFYWYRQILGQKVEFLVSFYNNEISEKSEIFDDQFSVERPDGSNFTLKIRSTKLEDSAMYFCASMRRTANEQFFGPGTRLTVL.

This clonotype was counted at least ten times. CDR3 protein: CASRYGNTEAFF. For the CDR3, the DNA is TGTGCCAGTAGGTATGGGAACACTGAAGCTTTCTTT. This chain uses TRBV19 with TRBJ1-1; D gene unclear. Trimming pared 6 bases from V and 1 base from J, leaving 6 bases between. This CDR3 is 12 amino acids long. Germline CDR1 is LNHDA and CDR2 is SQIVND (reference sequence).

This clonotype was counted a few times. V and J are TRBV29-1 and TRBJ1-4; TRBD1 matches at 7 bases. Germline CDR1 is SQVTM and CDR2 is ANQGSEA. Trimming cost V 2 bases and J 7 bases; bases outside gene matches: 7. The length of the CDR3 is 14 residues. The chain's CDR3 is CSVEKGTEAEKLFF. The CDR3 DNA follows: TGCAGCGTTGAAAAGGGGACAGAAGCTGAAAAACTGTTTTTT.

This clonotype was seen more than once but under ten times. The chain is built from TRBV6-5 and TRBJ2-2; the match to TRBD1 covers 9 bases. The CDR3 has 15 amino acids. Germline V lookup: CDR1 MNHEY, CDR2 SVGAGI. J gave up 7 bases and V 0 bases, and 3 bases lay outside the gene matches. The CDR3 DNA reads as TGTGCCAGCAGTTACTCGGGACAGGGCGGCGGGGAGCTGTTTTTT. Residues: CASSYSGQGGGELFF.

This clonotype was seen repeatedly, ten times or more. This rearrangement joins TRBV28 to TRBJ2-5; D assignment may be TRBD1 or TRBD2 (5 bases each). This CDR3 spans 13 amino acids. The germline V gene encodes CDR1 MDHEN and CDR2 SYDVKM. V lost 5 bases, J lost 2 bases, and 9 bases lay in between. The CDR3 region is CASSEGRQETQYF. CDR3 DNA: TGTGCCAGCAGTGAGGGACGGCAAGAGACCCAGTACTTC.

This clonotype has a handful of counts. The chain links TRBV7-2 to TRBJ1-2; D is possibly TRBD1 (5 bases). From germline, CDR1 is SGHTA and CDR2 FQGNSA. The CDR3 runs to 15 residues. Trimming removed 3 bases at V and 4 bases at J, with 15 bases between. CDR3 DNA: TGTGCCAGCAGCTTGGATCGGGGGGGACTCTATGGCTACACCTTC. This codes for CASSLDRGGLYGYTF.

This clonotype has just a few counts. This chain uses TRBV27 with TRBJ1-1, with a weak D call TRBD1 (5 bases). Trimming took off 6 bases at V and 1 base at J, with 15 bases between the two ends. CDR1 is MNHEY and CDR2 is SMNVEV in the germline V gene (reference sequence). The CDR3 consists of 15 residues. The CDR3 region is CASSDDRSRNTEAFF. CDR3 bases: TGTGCCAGCAGCGATGACAGAAGTCGGAACACTGAAGCTTTCTTT.

This clonotype was picked up many times. V and J are TRBV11-2 and TRBJ2-5; D unresolved. Germline-derived CDR1 and CDR2 are SGHAT and FQNNGV. V was trimmed by 5 bases and J by 3 bases, leaving 10 bases between them. CDR3 size: 13 residues. For the CDR3, the DNA is TGTGCCAGCAGCCGTCAACCGGAAGAGACCCAGTACTTC. Amino acid sequence: CASSRQPEETQYF.